This T cell receptor beta chain originates from a study of T cells after yellow fever vaccination. Regarding the study as a whole: In post-booster samples, most primary-vaccination clones reappeared (around 95% CD4, approximately 91% CD8).

In the case of this clonotype: Its antigen is currently unknown.

The length of the CDR3 is 16 residues. Germline V CDR1 and CDR2: SGHVS, FNYEAQ. V was trimmed by 5 bases and J by 3 bases, leaving 16 bases between them. TCRdb fed the 5' RACE reads into MiXCR, producing one record per CDR3 protein. The sample shows under 350,000 distinct CDR3 sequences, 4.1% of them seen only once. The sequence was obtained from a man aged 18 to 30 who received the YFV17D yellow fever vaccine. Sequencing was performed on PBMCs, taken 5 days after the yellow fever booster vaccination. The V and J genes are TRBV7-6 and TRBJ2-2; D gene ambiguous. The CDR3 DNA reads TGTGCCAGCAGCCCCGCTCGGGTAGTTGACACCGGGGAGCTGTTTTTT. Its translation: CASSPARVVDTGELFF.